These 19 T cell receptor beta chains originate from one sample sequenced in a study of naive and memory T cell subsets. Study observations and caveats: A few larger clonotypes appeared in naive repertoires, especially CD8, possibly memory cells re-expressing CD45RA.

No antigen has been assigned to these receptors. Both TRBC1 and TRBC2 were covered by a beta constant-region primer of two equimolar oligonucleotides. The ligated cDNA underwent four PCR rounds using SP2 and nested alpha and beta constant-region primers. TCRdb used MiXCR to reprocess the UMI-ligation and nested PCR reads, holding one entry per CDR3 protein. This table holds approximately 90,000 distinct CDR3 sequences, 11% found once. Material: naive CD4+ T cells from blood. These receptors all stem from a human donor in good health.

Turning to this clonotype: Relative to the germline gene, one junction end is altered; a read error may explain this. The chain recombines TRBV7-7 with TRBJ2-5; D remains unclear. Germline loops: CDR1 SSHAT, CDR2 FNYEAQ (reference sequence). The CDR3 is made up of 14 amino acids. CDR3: CASSFSSSQETQYF. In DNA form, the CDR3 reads TGTGCTAGCAGCTTTTCATCGTCCCAAGAGACCCAGTACTTC.

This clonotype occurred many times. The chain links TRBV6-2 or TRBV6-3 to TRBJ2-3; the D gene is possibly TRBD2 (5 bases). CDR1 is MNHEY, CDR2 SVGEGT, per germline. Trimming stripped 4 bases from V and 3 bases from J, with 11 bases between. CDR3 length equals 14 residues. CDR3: CASSLMGATDTQYF. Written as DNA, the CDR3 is TGTGCCAGCAGTTTGATGGGAGCGACAGATACGCAGTATTTT.

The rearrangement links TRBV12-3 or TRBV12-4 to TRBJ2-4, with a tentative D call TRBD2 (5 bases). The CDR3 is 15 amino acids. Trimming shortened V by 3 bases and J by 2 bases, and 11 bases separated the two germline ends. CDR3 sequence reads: CASSFWGVTKNIQYF. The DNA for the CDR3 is TGTGCCAGCAGTTTCTGGGGAGTCACCAAAAACATTCAGTACTTC.

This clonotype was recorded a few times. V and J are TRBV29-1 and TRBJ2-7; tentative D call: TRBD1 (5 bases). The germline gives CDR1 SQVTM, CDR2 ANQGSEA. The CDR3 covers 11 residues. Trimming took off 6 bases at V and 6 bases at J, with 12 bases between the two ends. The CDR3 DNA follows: TGCAGCGTGGACACGGCGCGCGAGCAGTACTTC. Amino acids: CSVDTAREQYF.

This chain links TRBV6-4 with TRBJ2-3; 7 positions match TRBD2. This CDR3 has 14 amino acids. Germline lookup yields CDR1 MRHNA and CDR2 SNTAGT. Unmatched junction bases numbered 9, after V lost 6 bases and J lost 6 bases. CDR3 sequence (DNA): TGTGCCAGCAGCCCGGGACTATTCTCCGATACGCAGTATTTT. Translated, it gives CASSPGLFSDTQYF.

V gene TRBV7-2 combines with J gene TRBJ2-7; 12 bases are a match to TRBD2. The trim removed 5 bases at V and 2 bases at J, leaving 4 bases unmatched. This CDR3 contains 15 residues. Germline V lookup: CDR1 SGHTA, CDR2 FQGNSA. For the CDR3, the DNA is TGTGCCAGCAGCCCCGGGACTAGCGGGCCCTACGAGCAGTACTTC. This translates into CASSPGTSGPYEQYF.

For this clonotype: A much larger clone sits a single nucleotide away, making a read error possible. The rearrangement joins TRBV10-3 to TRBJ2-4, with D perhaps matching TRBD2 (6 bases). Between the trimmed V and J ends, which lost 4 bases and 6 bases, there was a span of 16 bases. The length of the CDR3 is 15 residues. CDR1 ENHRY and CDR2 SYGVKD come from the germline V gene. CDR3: CAISGVGKGGNIQYF. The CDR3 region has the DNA TGTGCCATCAGTGGTGTGGGCAAGGGAGGAAACATTCAGTACTTC.

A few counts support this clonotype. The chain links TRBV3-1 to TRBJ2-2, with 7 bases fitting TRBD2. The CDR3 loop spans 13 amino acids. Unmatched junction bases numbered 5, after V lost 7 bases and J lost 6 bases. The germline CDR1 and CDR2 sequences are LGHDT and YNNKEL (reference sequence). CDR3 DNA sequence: TGTGCCAGCACCTGGACTAGTCCCGGGGAGCTGTTTTTT. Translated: CASTWTSPGELFF.

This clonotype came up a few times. The CDR3: CSATPPNQPQHF. CDR3 coding DNA: TGCAGTGCCACCCCCCCGAATCAGCCCCAGCATTTT. V is TRBV20-1 and J is TRBJ1-5; D call uncertain. Trimming left V 6 bases short and J 4 bases short, with 10 bases between. The CDR3 is made up of 12 amino acids. From germline, CDR1 is DFQATT and CDR2 SNEGSKA (reference sequence).

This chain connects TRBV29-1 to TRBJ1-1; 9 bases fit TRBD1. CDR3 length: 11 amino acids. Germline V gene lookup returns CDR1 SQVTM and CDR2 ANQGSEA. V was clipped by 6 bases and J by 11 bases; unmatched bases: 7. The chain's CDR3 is CSVHRGHRAFF. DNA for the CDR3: TGCAGCGTACACAGGGGGCATCGGGCTTTCTTT. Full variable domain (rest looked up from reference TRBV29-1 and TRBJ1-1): SAVISQKPSRDICQRGTSLTIQCQVDSQVTMMFWYRQQPGQSLTLIATANQGSEATYESGFVIDKFPISRPNLTFSTLTVSNMSPEDSSIYLCSVHRGHRAFFGQGTRLTVV.

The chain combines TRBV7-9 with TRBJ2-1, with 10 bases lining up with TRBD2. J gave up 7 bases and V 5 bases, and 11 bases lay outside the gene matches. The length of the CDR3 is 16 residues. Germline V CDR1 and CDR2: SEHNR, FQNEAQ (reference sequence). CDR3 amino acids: CASSPLASGRTNEQFF. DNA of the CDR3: TGTGCCAGCAGCCCTCTGGCTAGCGGGAGAACTAATGAGCAGTTCTTC.

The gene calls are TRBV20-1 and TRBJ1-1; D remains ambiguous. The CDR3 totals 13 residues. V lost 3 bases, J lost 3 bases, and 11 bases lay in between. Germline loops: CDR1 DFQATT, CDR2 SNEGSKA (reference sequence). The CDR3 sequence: CSARGRPHTEAFF. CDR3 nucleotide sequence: TGCAGTGCTAGGGGCAGGCCTCACACTGAAGCTTTCTTT.

CDR3 protein: CASSPPERGPYEQYF. CDR3 coding DNA: TGTGCCAGCTCACCACCGGAGCGTGGGCCCTACGAGCAGTACTTC. V is TRBV18 and J is TRBJ2-7; D unclear. Germline V CDR1 and CDR2: KGHSH, LQKENI. Between the trimmed V and J ends, which lost 0 bases and 2 bases, there was a span of 11 bases. The CDR3 loop spans 15 amino acids. The whole variable domain, remainder taken from reference TRBV18 and TRBJ2-7, is NAGVMQNPRHLVRRRGQEARLRCSPMKGHSHVYWYRQLPEEGLKFMVYLQKENIIDESGMPKERFSAEFPKEGPSILRIQQVVRGDSAAYFCASSPPERGPYEQYFGPGTRLTVT.

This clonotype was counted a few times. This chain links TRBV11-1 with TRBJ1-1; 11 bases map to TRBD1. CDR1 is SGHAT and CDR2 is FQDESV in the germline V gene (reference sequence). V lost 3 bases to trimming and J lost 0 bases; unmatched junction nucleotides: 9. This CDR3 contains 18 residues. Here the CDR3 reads CASSLGDRGRKMNTEAFF. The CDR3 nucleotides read TGTGCCAGCAGCTTGGGGGACAGGGGGAGAAAAATGAACACTGAAGCTTTCTTT.

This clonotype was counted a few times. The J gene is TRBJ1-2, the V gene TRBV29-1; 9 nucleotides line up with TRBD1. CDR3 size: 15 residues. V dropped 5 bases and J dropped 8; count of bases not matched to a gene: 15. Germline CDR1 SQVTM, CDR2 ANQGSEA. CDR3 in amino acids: CSVYLPGQGLGGYTF. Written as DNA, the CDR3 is TGCAGCGTTTACCTACCGGGACAGGGTTTAGGCGGCTACACCTTC.

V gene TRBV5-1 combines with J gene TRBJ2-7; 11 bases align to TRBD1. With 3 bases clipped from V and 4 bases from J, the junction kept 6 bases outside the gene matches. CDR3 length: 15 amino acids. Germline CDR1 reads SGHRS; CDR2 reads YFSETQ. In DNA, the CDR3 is TGCGCCAGCAGCTCACCGGGACAGGGGGTGTACGAGCAGTACTTC. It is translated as CASSSPGQGVYEQYF. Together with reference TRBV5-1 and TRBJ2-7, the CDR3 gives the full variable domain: KAGVTQTPRYLIKTRGQQVTLSCSPISGHRSVSWYQQTPGQGLQFLFEYFSETQRNKGNFPGRFSGRQFSNSRSEMNVSTLELGDSALYLCASSSPGQGVYEQYFGPGTRLTVT.

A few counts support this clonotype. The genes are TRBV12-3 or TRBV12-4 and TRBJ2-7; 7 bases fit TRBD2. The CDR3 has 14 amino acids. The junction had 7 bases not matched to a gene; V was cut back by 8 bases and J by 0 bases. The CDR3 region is CASGRAGSSYEQYF. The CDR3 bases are TGTGCCAGCGGGAGGGCAGGGAGCTCCTACGAGCAGTACTTC.

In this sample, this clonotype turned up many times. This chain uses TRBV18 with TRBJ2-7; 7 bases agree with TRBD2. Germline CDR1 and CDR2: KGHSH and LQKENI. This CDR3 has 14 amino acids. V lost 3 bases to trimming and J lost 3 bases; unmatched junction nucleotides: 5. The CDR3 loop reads CASSPRELRYEQYF. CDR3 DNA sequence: TGTGCCAGCTCACCGCGGGAGCTTCGCTACGAGCAGTACTTC.

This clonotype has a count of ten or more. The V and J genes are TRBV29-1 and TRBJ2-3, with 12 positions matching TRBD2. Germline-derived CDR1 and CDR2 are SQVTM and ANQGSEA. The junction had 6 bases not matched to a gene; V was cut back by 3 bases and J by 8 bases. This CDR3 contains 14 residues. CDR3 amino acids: CSVDPPTSGSTQYF. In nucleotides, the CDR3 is TGCAGCGTTGACCCCCCGACTAGCGGGAGTACGCAGTATTTT.